A single sample is the source of the 20 T cell receptor beta chains below, sequenced in a study of T cell changes during pregnancy in multiple sclerosis. TCRdb's table, derived via immunoSEQ multiplex PCR, lists solely in-frame clones and lacks some. The sample includes around 100,000 clones, 80% to 95% of them seen just once. Sequences were derived from peripheral blood, sampled in the third trimester of pregnancy. These receptors all come from a female donor with multiple sclerosis, enrolled in a pregnancy study.

The V gene is TRBV9, the J gene TRBJ1-5; D unclear. The CDR3 loop spans 13 amino acids. Looked up from germline, CDR1 is SGDLS and CDR2 is YYNGEE. The V gene lost 3 bases and the J gene lost 6 bases, with 10 bases spanning the gap. The CDR3 region has the DNA TGTGCCAGCAGCGCCTCAGGAGGTCAGCCCCAGCATTTT. It translates to CASSASGGQPQHF.

The chain uses TRBV7-3 and TRBJ2-3; 9 positions match TRBD1. Trimming took 2 bases from V and 3 from J; bases not matched to a gene: 3. Germline CDR1 SGHTA, CDR2 FQGTGA. The CDR3 totals 15 residues. The chain's CDR3 is CASSLRGQGTDTQYF. The CDR3 DNA reads TGTGCCAGCAGCTTACGAGGACAGGGGACAGATACGCAGTATTTT. Full variable domain (missing parts from reference TRBV7-3 and TRBJ2-3): GAGVSQTPSNKVTEKGKYVELRCDPISGHTALYWYRQSLGQGPEFLIYFQGTGAADDSGLPNDRFFAVRPEGSVSTLKIQRTERGDSAVYLCASSLRGQGTDTQYFGPGTRLTVL.

This sequence joins TRBV6-1 and TRBJ1-2; 8 nucleotides line up with TRBD1. This CDR3 is built from 13 residues. Germline trimming cut 5 bases from V and 6 bases from J; bases unmatched to any gene: 5. CDR1 and CDR2 from the germline V gene are MNHNS and SASEGT. The CDR3 nucleotides read TGTGCCAGCAGTCTTGGACAGGGTAATGGCTACACCTTC. Translation: CASSLGQGNGYTF.

This clone was recorded a few times. V and J are TRBV27 and TRBJ2-7; 10 bases match TRBD2. Germline V gene sequence: CDR1 MNHEY, CDR2 SMNVEV (reference sequence). The trim removed 6 bases at V and 2 bases at J, leaving 4 bases unmatched. The CDR3 totals 14 residues. The CDR3 sequence: CASRLAGLAYEQYF. The CDR3 coding sequence is TGTGCCAGCAGACTAGCGGGGCTCGCCTACGAGCAGTACTTC.

The chain recombines TRBV2 with TRBJ1-5; tentative D call: TRBD1 (6 bases). V shed 5 bases and J shed 4 bases, with 12 bases lying between them. Germline V CDR1 and CDR2: SNHLY, FYNNEI. CDR3 length: 14 amino acids. In nucleotides, the CDR3 is TGTGCCAGCAGTTTTAAGGGGGAGAATCAGCCCCAGCATTTT. It encodes CASSFKGENQPQHF.

The count of this clone is one. The V call is TRBV19, the J call TRBJ1-2; 8 bases fit TRBD1. The CDR3 consists of 14 residues. The V and J ends lost 6 bases and 3 bases, in that order; junction bases with no gene match: 6. Germline CDR1 reads LNHDA; CDR2 reads SQIVND (reference sequence). Written as DNA, the CDR3 is TGTGCCAGTAGCCGACGACAGGGGTACTATGGCTACACCTTC. It is translated as CASSRRQGYYGYTF. Full variable domain (outside the CDR3, taken from reference TRBV19 and TRBJ1-2): DGGITQSPKYLFRKEGQNVTLSCEQNLNHDAMYWYRQDPGQGLRLIYYSQIVNDFQKGDIAEGYSVSREKKESFPLTVTSAQKNPTAFYLCASSRRQGYYGYTFGSGTRLTVV.

The rearrangement uses TRBV2 and TRBJ1-1; D is ambiguous. Germline CDR1 is SNHLY and CDR2 is FYNNEI. This CDR3 spans 12 amino acids. The CDR3 sequence is CSNSGRNTEAFF. As DNA, the CDR3 is TGTTCTAATAGTGGGAGAAACACTGAAGCTTTCTTT.

The gene calls are TRBV19 and TRBJ1-1; D is undetermined. CDR1 and CDR2 (germline): LNHDA, SQIVND (reference sequence). Trimming cost V 5 bases and J 0 bases, with 10 bases left between them. The length of the CDR3 is 14 residues. The CDR3 region has the DNA TGTGCCAGTAGTTGGGCAGCTTTGAACACTGAAGCTTTCTTT. As protein: CASSWAALNTEAFF. Variable domain in full (rest from reference TRBV19 and TRBJ1-1): DGGITQSPKYLFRKEGQNVTLSCEQNLNHDAMYWYRQDPGQGLRLIYYSQIVNDFQKGDIAEGYSVSREKKESFPLTVTSAQKNPTAFYLCASSWAALNTEAFFGQGTRLTVV.

J is TRBJ1-4 and V is TRBV29-1; D is perhaps TRBD1 (6 bases). The germline V gene encodes CDR1 SQVTM and CDR2 ANQGSEA. This CDR3 contains 14 residues. V was cut by 4 bases and J by 2 bases, with 11 bases left in between. The CDR3 DNA reads TGCAGCGTTGGCCTCCAGGGGACTAATGAAAAACTGTTTTTT. Translated: CSVGLQGTNEKLFF.

Only one count was recorded for this clone. This rearrangement joins TRBV28 to TRBJ2-1; 16 bases map to TRBD2. Trimming at V came to 5 bases and at J to 8 bases, leaving 9 bases not matched to a gene. Germline loops: CDR1 MDHEN, CDR2 SYDVKM. The CDR3 totals 17 residues. CDR3 region: CASSGTSGRAGGDEQFF. The CDR3 DNA reads TGTGCCAGCAGTGGGACTAGCGGGAGGGCCGGGGGAGATGAGCAGTTCTTC.

V is TRBV5-5 and J is TRBJ1-1; D remains unclear. This CDR3 is 14 amino acids long. The germline V gene has CDR1 SGHKS and CDR2 YYEKEE (reference sequence). Between the trimmed V and J ends, which lost 0 bases and 4 bases, there was a span of 10 bases. The CDR3 DNA follows: TGTGCCAGCAGCTTGGGTTGGGCTTCCACTGAAGCTTTCTTT. Translation: CASSLGWASTEAFF.

V gene TRBV27 combines with J gene TRBJ1-2, with D perhaps matching TRBD1 (5 bases). CDR3 length equals 14 residues. The V end was cut by 3 bases, the J end by 7 bases, with 15 bases between. Germline lookup yields CDR1 MNHEY and CDR2 SMNVEV (reference sequence). The CDR3 nucleotides are TGTGCCAGCAGTTTCGCTCGTTTGGGGCCTGGCTACACCTTC. Translated: CASSFARLGPGYTF.

This chain connects TRBV6-5 to TRBJ2-6, with D possibly TRBD1 on 5 matching bases. The CDR3 extends over 14 amino acids. Germline V gene sequence: CDR1 MNHEY, CDR2 SVGAGI. The V and J ends lost 6 bases and 4 bases respectively, with 10 bases between them. CDR3 in amino acids: CASSPPGGANVLTF. CDR3 DNA sequence: TGTGCCAGCAGCCCCCCAGGGGGGGCCAACGTCCTGACTTTC.

The CDR3 here is CASSLDRVSYNEQFF. The CDR3 region has the DNA TGCGCCAGCAGCTTGGACAGGGTGTCCTACAATGAGCAGTTCTTC. The rearrangement joins TRBV5-1 to TRBJ2-1; a possible D gene is TRBD1 (6 bases). The V and J ends lost 0 bases and 1 base respectively, with 8 bases between them. Germline loops: CDR1 SGHRS, CDR2 YFSETQ. The CDR3 runs to 15 residues.

The chain uses TRBV5-6 and TRBJ1-3; D remains unclear. Germline values: CDR1 SGHDT, CDR2 YYEEEE. Between the trimmed V and J ends, which lost 1 base and 8 bases, there was a span of 13 bases. There are 14 residues in the CDR3. CDR3 region: CASSLSTVLDTIYF. CDR3 nucleotides: TGTGCCAGCAGCTTGAGCACAGTTCTGGACACCATATATTTT.

Only one count was recorded for this clone. The chain joins TRBV7-9 to TRBJ1-1; TRBD1 matches 8 bases. V lost 5 bases and J lost 1; bases outside the gene matches: 12. Germline lookup yields CDR1 SEHNR and CDR2 FQNEAQ (reference sequence). CDR3 size: 17 residues. CDR3 sequence: CASSLGQGAMGNTEAFF. As DNA, the CDR3 is TGTGCCAGCAGCCTAGGGCAGGGGGCGATGGGGAACACTGAAGCTTTCTTT. Full variable domain (remainder filled in from reference TRBV7-9 and TRBJ1-1): DTGVSQNPRHKITKRGQNVTFRCDPISEHNRLYWYRQTLGQGPEFLTYFQNEAQLEKSRLLSDRFSAERPKGSFSTLEIQRTEQGDSAMYLCASSLGQGAMGNTEAFFGQGTRLTVV.

The chain's CDR3 is CASSPPGQGRYEQYF. The CDR3 DNA reads TGTGCCAGCAGTCCTCCGGGACAGGGGAGGTACGAGCAGTACTTC. V gene TRBV28 combines with J gene TRBJ2-7; 10 positions match TRBD1. Germline V lookup: CDR1 MDHEN, CDR2 SYDVKM. The CDR3 is 15 amino acids. Unmatched junction bases numbered 8, after V lost 5 bases and J lost 4 bases. Drawing the rest from reference TRBV28 and TRBJ2-7, the complete variable domain is DVKVTQSSRYLVKRTGEKVFLECVQDMDHENMFWYRQDPGLGLRLIYFSYDVKMKEKGDIPEGYSVSREKKERFSLILESASTNQTSMYLCASSPPGQGRYEQYFGPGTRLTVT.

V is TRBV5-6 and J is TRBJ2-1; D uncertain. Per germline, CDR1 SGHDT and CDR2 YYEEEE. V was clipped by 3 bases and J by 6 bases, with 16 bases between them. There are 15 residues in the CDR3. Here the CDR3 DNA reads TGTGCCAGCAGCTACGTGGTTAGCCTTGGCAATGAGCAGTTCTTC. It encodes CASSYVVSLGNEQFF.

This chain joins TRBV2 and TRBJ2-3; 10 bases agree with TRBD2. The germline V gene has CDR1 SNHLY and CDR2 FYNNEI. The CDR3 consists of 16 residues. V lost 6 bases and J lost 4; bases outside the gene matches: 10. The CDR3 loop reads CASRERGGLMADTQYF. The DNA of the CDR3 is TGTGCCAGCAGAGAGCGGGGGGGCCTCATGGCAGATACGCAGTATTTT. Variable domain in full (rest from reference TRBV2 and TRBJ2-3): EPEVTQTPSHQVTQMGQEVILRCVPISNHLYFYWYRQILGQKVEFLVSFYNNEISEKSEIFDDQFSVERPDGSNFTLKIRSTKLEDSAMYFCASRERGGLMADTQYFGPGTRLTVL.

The rearrangement joins TRBV7-2 to TRBJ2-4; D is perhaps TRBD2 (5 bases). The V gene's germline CDR1 is SGHTA and CDR2 FQGNSA. Trimming shortened V by 0 bases and J by 5 bases, and 14 bases separated the two germline ends. The length of the CDR3 is 16 residues. As DNA, the CDR3 is TGTGCCAGCAGCTTAGCGGTAGCGTTTGGGGAAAACATTCAGTACTTC. This translates into CASSLAVAFGENIQYF.